This T cell receptor (beta chain) was recovered during a study of blood T cell repertoires in COVID-19. Study background: The United States, Italy and Spain were the sources of the acute and convalescent COVID-19 samples. The analysed material was cDNA or gDNA that came from T cells, B-cell-depleted T cells, or PBMCs.

The authors' processing: The authors estimated nucleated cell counts from reference gene primer amplification. The assay was immunoSEQ multiplex PCR, and TCRdb's table has in-frame clones only and misses some. That table is the source of V, J and clone size, and D and trimming were worked out from the DNA. Among roughly 180,000 clones, around 83% were seen once, and the ten largest hold 2.9%. This TCR was recovered from a woman aged 25-40 years with active or convalescent COVID-19. The sample comprised peripheral blood.

The DNA for the CDR3 is TGTGCCAGCAGGGCAGTTCGCGGAAACACCATATATTTT. Its protein is CASRAVRGNTIYF. The chain joins TRBV12-3 or TRBV12-4 to TRBJ1-3; D uncertain. The ends were cut back, 6 bases at V and 4 bases at J, with 10 bases in the middle. The CDR3 loop spans 13 amino acids.